This TCR beta chain was captured by sequencing in a study of T cell responses to AZD1222 COVID-19 vaccine (dated by TCRdb to 2020 to 2023). In the study overall: A total of over 230 trial participants underwent TCR sequencing, of whom some 210 received two doses of AZD1222 and approximately 25 received two doses of the MenACWY control vaccine. Trial participants were enrolled by age into 18-55, 56-69 and 70-plus year subgroups, with about 150, 27 and 61 TCR-sequenced participants respectively. Study-wide conclusions, independent of this receptor: The whole spike protein was spanned by vaccine-associated CD4 TCRs, and dominant responses were seen in regions 160-218 and 743-854. Conclusions about previously exposed vaccinees are limited, since just five to seven AZD1222 recipients were seropositive for SARS-CoV-2 at baseline. Most participants were white British and females outnumbered males, and the authors suggested that clonal diversity may have been underestimated. The 56-69-year group was small, and its depth increase did not reach significance, likely because of low power. Because no samples from the day 14 peak response were available, repertoires could be characterized only after the peak T cell response. Epitopes outside the regions mutated in the B.1.351 and B.1.1.7 variants were reportedly recognized by nearly half of the unique spike-specific TCRs. After two AZD1222 doses, spike-specific TCR breadth and depth were significantly higher than at day 0 and than in MenACWY recipients.

As regards this clone: It has no known antigen specificity. Base-call qualities are not available, and no considerably larger clone is one nucleotide away.

The CDR3 regions of human TCRbeta chains were analyzed by immunosequencing. The paper's processing steps were these. TCRs in the repertoires were compared against a reference library of SARS-CoV-2-specific TCRs that had been generated with the MIRA antigen-specificity platform. Breadth was defined as the fraction of unique TCRs that were SARS-CoV-2-associated. Depth was defined as the fraction of total T cells that were SARS-CoV-2-associated. Using the MIRA data, every spike-specific TCR was mapped to the spike region that the TCR reacted to and assigned to either a CD4 or a CD8 class. Log10-transformed breadth and depth values were compared by one-way ANOVA with Sidak's multiple comparisons tests. This is the immuneACCESS table as TCRdb keeps it, with only in-frame sequences that have V and J called. A part of the clones is gone; compared with another copy, unresolved V genes explain less than half, and the rest is unexplained. The V and J calls and the clone size are those of that table, but D and trimming were determined from the DNA. Within this sample are tens of thousands of clones, with around 87% of them counted one time only. Under 3% of the sample is taken by the ten largest.

V sheds 3 bases and J sheds 4 bases, leaving 4 bases between their ends. Its CDR3 holds 12 amino acids, cysteine through phenylalanine. The DNA shown is the 36-base CDR3, in frame from base 1. From the germline V gene, CDR1 is SNHLY and CDR2 is FYNNEI. This sample's time point label indicates: about 28 days (+/-7) after the second vaccine dose. Because spike-specific TCR depth and breadth did not differ between the two schedules, AZD1222 recipients who got a second dose at roughly 4 weeks were pooled with those who got a second dose at roughly 12 weeks. The vaccinee samples were drawn from two UK trials, COV001 and COV002, one of which was a single-blind randomized controlled phase 2/3 trial testing AZD1222 (ChAdOx1 nCoV-19) in healthy adults. For TCRbeta chain sequencing, PBMC samples from trial participants were taken at day 0 and at day 28 after the second dose.

The sequence derives from an adult who received the AZD1222 COVID-19 vaccine. This sequence uses TRBV2 and TRBJ1-5, with an unclear D gene assignment. Sequencing was performed on peripheral blood, taken 28 days after the second AZD1222 dose. Here the CDR3 is given as CASSDGNQPQHF. The base sequence is TGTGCCAGCAGTGACGGGAATCAGCCCCAGCATTTT.